Presented here are 7 T cell receptor beta chains from one specimen sequenced in a study of Ad26.COV2.S vaccination and SARS-CoV-2 variants. Noted treatment: 15 to 20 received Ad26.COV2.S at low or high dose, single or two shots; roughly 5 received placebo; per-sample allocation not given. Samples were taken on day 63 after the first vaccine or placebo injection. Data came from immunoSEQ multiplex PCR; TCRdb stores just in-frame clones and leaves some out. The sample consists of a few hundred thousand clones, around nine tenths of them appearing once. The sequencing here drew on peripheral blood, taken in a trial of Ad26.COV2.S vaccine versus placebo. These receptors all come from a person aged 18 to 59 who received the Ad26.COV2.S COVID-19 vaccine or a placebo.

The CDR3 DNA reads TGTGCCAGCAGTAATTTCGGGACAGGGGGCTACGAGCAGTACTTC. Encoded protein: CASSNFGTGGYEQYF. V is TRBV6-5 and J is TRBJ2-7, with 11 bases that match TRBD1. Looked up from germline, CDR1 is MNHEY and CDR2 is SVGAGI. The CDR3 totals 15 residues. V trimming: 5 bases; J trimming: 3 bases; junction bases outside the gene matches: 6.

The gene calls are TRBV4-3 and TRBJ2-1, with D possibly TRBD1 on 5 matching bases. Germline assignment: CDR1 LGHNA and CDR2 YSLEER. The V and J ends lost 0 bases and 5 bases respectively, with 14 bases between them. The CDR3 runs 16 residues. The CDR3 is CASSQDGASGNNEQFF. CDR3 DNA: TGCGCCAGCAGCCAAGACGGAGCTTCAGGGAACAATGAGCAGTTCTTC.

The chain is built from TRBV9 and TRBJ2-7; D gene uncertain. Germline loops: CDR1 SGDLS, CDR2 YYNGEE. V lost 0 bases to trimming and J lost 1 base, with 8 bases between them. This CDR3 comprises 14 residues. CDR3 in amino acids: CASSVEVSSYEQYF. The CDR3 coding sequence is TGTGCCAGCAGCGTAGAGGTCAGTTCCTACGAGCAGTACTTC. Full variable domain (missing parts from reference TRBV9 and TRBJ2-7): DSGVTQTPKHLITATGQRVTLRCSPRSGDLSVYWYQQSLDQGLQFLIQYYNGEERAKGNILERFSAQQFPDLHSELNLSSLELGDSALYFCASSVEVSSYEQYFGPGTRLTVT.

The rearrangement joins TRBV4-1 to TRBJ2-5; 10 bases line up with TRBD2. V dropped 0 bases and J dropped 5; count of bases not matched to a gene: 12. CDR3 size: 18 residues. CDR1 is MGHRA, CDR2 YSYEKL, per germline. The CDR3 spells CASSQDLQRGGFLETQYF. The DNA of the CDR3 is TGCGCCAGCAGCCAAGATCTCCAGCGGGGGGGCTTTCTGGAGACCCAGTACTTC.

The chain uses TRBV10-3 and TRBJ2-7, with D uncertain. Germline loops: CDR1 ENHRY, CDR2 SYGVKD. Deletions cut 0 bases from V and 3 bases from J, with 12 bases between. This CDR3 comprises 15 residues. CDR3 sequence: CAISESGPRYYEQYF. The CDR3 nucleotides read TGTGCCATCAGTGAGTCGGGTCCCAGGTACTACGAGCAGTACTTC.

The chain uses TRBV18 and TRBJ1-1; 8 bases fit TRBD1. CDR3 length: 15 residues. Looked up from germline, CDR1 is KGHSH and CDR2 is LQKENI. V lost 4 bases to trimming and J lost 3 bases; unmatched junction nucleotides: 7. CDR3 coding DNA: TGTGCCAGCTCACTTCAGGGGGCGCGGGACACTGAAGCTTTCTTT. Its protein product is CASSLQGARDTEAFF.

The chain links TRBV6-5 to TRBJ2-2; D is ambiguous. Per germline, CDR1 MNHEY and CDR2 SVGAGI. With 0 bases removed from V and 4 bases from J, the gap between germline ends came to 6 bases. The CDR3 is made up of 14 amino acids. CDR3 sequence (DNA): TGTGCCAGCAGTTACTCACCCACCACCGGGGAGCTGTTTTTT. Translated: CASSYSPTTGELFF.